The 20 T cell receptor beta chains below were found in one sample sequenced in a study of CD8+ T cells in alopecia areata. Extracted RNA was reverse transcribed, and the resulting cDNA served as sequencing template. This table comes from immunoSEQ multiplex PCR, and its TCRdb copy is limited to in-frame clones, with some not included. The sample has fewer than 200,000 clones; 55% to 75% are singletons. Treatment reported: oral pan-JAK inhibitor, 5-10 mg twice daily. Sequenced here: CD4+ T cells sorted from blood, sampled at week 24, from a patient treated with tofacitinib. The receptor set was obtained from a human donor with alopecia areata.

The J gene is TRBJ2-5, the V gene TRBV2; D gene uncertain. The CDR3 loop spans 12 amino acids. Germline V CDR1 and CDR2: SNHLY, FYNNEI. V dropped 1 base and J dropped 9 bases, with 9 bases sitting between them. The CDR3 DNA follows: TGTGCCAGCAGTGAAGTAATCCTGGCCCAGTACTTC. Protein sequence: CASSEVILAQYF.

This clone was seen only a few times. This chain links TRBV27 with TRBJ1-3; no firm D call. The CDR3 is made up of 8 amino acids. Trimming removed 8 bases at V and 12 bases at J, with 5 bases between. CDR1 is MNHEY, CDR2 SMNVEV, per germline (reference sequence). The CDR3 coding sequence is TGTGCCAGCTCCTACATATATTTT. Its translation is CASSYIYF.

About this clone: One end of the junction is discordant with germline, which a read error may explain. The chain is built from TRBV5-6 and TRBJ1-2; D is perhaps TRBD1 (5 bases). The CDR3 runs to 16 residues. Germline loops: CDR1 SGHDT, CDR2 YYEEEE. The CDR3, as DNA: TGTGCCAGCAGGTTGGAATGGCAATGGGGCGATCACGGCTACACCTTC. Its protein product is CASRLEWQWGDHGYTF.

The chain couples TRBV9 to TRBJ2-6, with TRBD1 identical over 9 bases. CDR1 is SGDLS and CDR2 is YYNGEE in the germline V gene. CDR3 length: 17 amino acids. The V and J ends lost 3 bases and 2 bases, in that order; junction bases with no gene match: 6. Written as DNA, the CDR3 is TGTGCCAGCAGCGAAACTACAGGGGGCACTGGGGCCAACGTCCTGACTTTC. It specifies CASSETTGGTGANVLTF.

The rearrangement joins TRBV30 to TRBJ2-7; D remains ambiguous. The germline V gene has CDR1 GTSNPN and CDR2 SVGIG (reference sequence). There are 13 residues in the CDR3. With 2 bases removed from V and 2 bases from J, the gap between germline ends came to 10 bases. CDR3 sequence (DNA): TGTGCCTGGAGTTGGCCCCTGGCCTACGAGCAGTACTTC. Translation: CAWSWPLAYEQYF.

In its sample, this clone was seen a few times. V usage is TRBV9 and J usage is TRBJ2-5; either TRBD1 or TRBD2 may supply D (6 bases each). V gave up 3 bases and J gave up 2 bases, with 11 bases separating them. The CDR3 consists of 14 residues. CDR1 and CDR2 from the germline V gene are SGDLS and YYNGEE. Here the CDR3 DNA reads TGTGCCAGCAGCGCAGGGGCGGGGCAAGAGACCCAGTACTTC. Translating it yields CASSAGAGQETQYF.

The genes are TRBV29-1 and TRBJ1-1; D not resolved. V lost 7 bases and J lost 6, with 18 bases in between. Germline CDR1 and CDR2: SQVTM and ANQGSEA. This CDR3 comprises 13 residues. The CDR3 loop reads CSGTKTVGAEAFF. The CDR3 bases are TGCAGCGGGACTAAGACGGTTGGGGCTGAAGCTTTCTTT.

The chain carries TRBV6-5 and TRBJ2-1, with TRBD2 matching 7 bases. J was trimmed by 9 bases and V by 6 bases; bases with no gene match: 11. The germline CDR1 and CDR2 sequences are MNHEY and SVGAGI. This CDR3 comprises 14 residues. Here the CDR3 reads CASSPGLAVIEQFF. In nucleotides, the CDR3 is TGTGCCAGCAGCCCGGGGCTAGCGGTCATTGAGCAGTTCTTC.

V usage is TRBV30 and J usage is TRBJ1-2; D remains unclear. Germline V gene sequence: CDR1 GTSNPN, CDR2 SVGIG (reference sequence). This CDR3 has 14 residues. The germline V and J ends were trimmed by 3 bases and 5 bases, with 16 bases remaining between them. CDR3 loop: CAWSRGTTLYGYTF. In DNA, the CDR3 is TGTGCCTGGAGCAGAGGCACCACCCTTTATGGCTACACCTTC.

This sequence joins TRBV30 and TRBJ2-5, with TRBD1 identical over 8 bases. From germline, CDR1 is GTSNPN and CDR2 SVGIG (reference sequence). The CDR3 is made up of 13 amino acids. Trimming took 5 bases from V and 6 from J; bases not matched to a gene: 8. CDR3: CAWETGGWQTQYF. The CDR3 region has the DNA TGTGCCTGGGAAACAGGGGGTTGGCAGACCCAGTACTTC.

The chain combines TRBV20-1 with TRBJ1-1; no reliable D call. Germline assignment: CDR1 DFQATT and CDR2 SNEGSKA (reference sequence). Trimming cost V 4 bases and J 9 bases, with 12 bases left between them. The CDR3 spans 11 residues. DNA for the CDR3: TGCAGTGCTATAATAGAGTACCAAGCTTTCTTT. Amino acids: CSAIIEYQAFF.

V usage is TRBV30 and J usage is TRBJ1-2; no definite D call. This CDR3 has 13 residues. V was shortened by 4 bases and J by 2 bases, with 11 bases between the two germline ends. The V gene's germline CDR1 is GTSNPN and CDR2 SVGIG (reference sequence). CDR3 sequence: CAWNLGFNYGYTF. The CDR3 bases are TGTGCCTGGAATTTGGGATTCAACTATGGCTACACCTTC.

The chain couples TRBV9 to TRBJ2-5; 9 bases are shared with TRBD1. This CDR3 contains 17 residues. The junction had 8 bases not matched to a gene; V was cut back by 0 bases and J by 2 bases. Germline CDR1 reads SGDLS; CDR2 reads YYNGEE. Written as DNA, the CDR3 is TGTGCCAGCAGCGTAGCTCCCACAGACAGGGGGCAAGAGACCCAGTACTTC. Protein sequence: CASSVAPTDRGQETQYF.

This sequence joins TRBV5-1 and TRBJ2-3, with 8 bases that match TRBD1. V dropped 6 bases and J dropped 2; count of bases not matched to a gene: 5. The CDR3 has 14 amino acids. Germline CDR1 reads SGHRS; CDR2 reads YFSETQ. Here the CDR3 reads CASTRTGLTDTQYF. CDR3 DNA: TGCGCCAGCACTCGGACAGGGCTCACAGATACGCAGTATTTT. Variable domain in full (rest from reference TRBV5-1 and TRBJ2-3): KAGVTQTPRYLIKTRGQQVTLSCSPISGHRSVSWYQQTPGQGLQFLFEYFSETQRNKGNFPGRFSGRQFSNSRSEMNVSTLELGDSALYLCASTRTGLTDTQYFGPGTRLTVL.

This chain uses TRBV11-1 with TRBJ1-2; D unresolved. The CDR3 sequence is 13 residues long. The V gene's germline CDR1 is SGHAT and CDR2 FQDESV (reference sequence). The ends were cut back, 2 bases at V and 3 bases at J, with 7 bases in the middle. Written as DNA, the CDR3 is TGTGCCAGCAGCTTAATGCAGGACTATGGCTACACCTTC. It yields the protein CASSLMQDYGYTF. Filled out from reference TRBV11-1 and TRBJ1-2, the complete variable domain reads EAEVAQSPRYKITEKSQAVAFWCDPISGHATLYWYRQILGQGPELLVQFQDESVVDDSQLPKDRFSAERLKGVDSTLKIQPAELGDSAMYLCASSLMQDYGYTFGSGTRLTVV.

This clone was found a few times. The chain carries TRBV30 and TRBJ1-2, with unresolved D. The CDR3 extends over 13 amino acids. Trimming took 3 bases from V and 0 from J, leaving 8 bases between them. Germline V CDR1 and CDR2: GTSNPN, SVGIG (reference sequence). This CDR3 is CAWSQGTNYGYTF. In nucleotides, the CDR3 is TGTGCCTGGAGCCAAGGGACTAACTATGGCTACACCTTC. Full variable domain (missing parts from reference TRBV30 and TRBJ1-2): SQTIHQWPATLVQPVGSPLSLECTVEGTSNPNLYWYRQAAGRGLQLLFYSVGIGQISSEVPQNLSASRPQDRQFILSSKKLLLSDSGFYLCAWSQGTNYGYTFGSGTRLTVV.

The J gene is TRBJ1-2, the V gene TRBV7-9, with 9 bases matching TRBD1. V shed 4 bases, J shed 6 bases, and the junction held 6 bases outside the gene matches. Germline CDR1 is SEHNR and CDR2 is FQNEAQ (reference sequence). This CDR3 is built from 14 residues. The chain's CDR3 is CASSSFRDRDGYTF. In DNA form, the CDR3 reads TGTGCCAGCAGCTCCTTCAGGGACAGGGATGGCTACACCTTC.

The rearrangement joins TRBV4-1 to TRBJ2-5; 10 bases match TRBD2. CDR1 is MGHRA, CDR2 YSYEKL, per germline. The junction had 5 bases not matched to a gene; V was cut back by 3 bases and J by 10 bases. CDR3 length: 13 amino acids. CDR3 in amino acids: CASSHSSGGGQYF. CDR3 DNA sequence: TGCGCCAGCAGCCACTCTAGCGGGGGTGGCCAGTACTTC.

The chain recombines TRBV30 with TRBJ2-5, with 8 bases lining up with TRBD2. The germline CDR1 and CDR2 sequences are GTSNPN and SVGIG (reference sequence). Trimming took 3 bases from V and 2 from J; bases not matched to a gene: 2. CDR3 length: 13 residues. CDR3: CAWRTSGQETQYF. CDR3 nucleotide sequence: TGTGCCTGGAGAACTAGCGGACAAGAGACCCAGTACTTC. Complete variable domain (other parts from reference TRBV30 and TRBJ2-5): SQTIHQWPATLVQPVGSPLSLECTVEGTSNPNLYWYRQAAGRGLQLLFYSVGIGQISSEVPQNLSASRPQDRQFILSSKKLLLSDSGFYLCAWRTSGQETQYFGPGTRLLVL.

The chain links TRBV4-2 to TRBJ2-3; 16 bases fit TRBD2. The CDR3 runs 23 residues. V gave up 0 bases and J gave up 4 bases; unmatched junction bases: 19. Germline V gene sequence: CDR1 LGHNA, CDR2 YNFKEQ. The CDR3 is CASSQDPRSNPGLAGGPPDTQYF. CDR3 nucleotide sequence: TGTGCCAGCAGCCAAGATCCTCGGTCGAACCCGGGACTAGCGGGGGGGCCTCCAGATACGCAGTATTTT.